Listed below are T cell receptor beta chains from one sample, sequenced in a study of PD-L1 blockade in urothelial cancer. Using immunoSEQ multiplex PCR, the repertoire was profiled, and TCRdb retains in-frame clones only, with some absent. The table lists 100,000 or so clones, 70% to 85% of them singletons. The sample in question was PBMCs, obtained around atezolizumab (anti-PD-L1) treatment. The origin of the receptors is a man in his fifties with urothelial cancer. CDR3s include the opening cysteine and the closing phenylalanine or tryptophan. Fields, in order: CDR3 protein, CDR3 DNA, clone size, J gene, D gene, V gene. The D gene is left open where the match is weak. Only some rows state a clone size, as once, few, many or a class for expanded clones.

CDR3 protein: CASRAPGDTNEQFF
CDR3 DNA: TGTGCCAGCAGGGCCCCCGGGGACACCAATGAGCAGTTCTTC
clone size: NA
J gene: TRBJ2-1
D gene: NA
V gene: TRBV6-1

CDR3 protein: CASSKVRSYEQYF
CDR3 DNA: TGTGCCAGCAGCAAAGTTCGGTCCTACGAGCAGTACTTC
clone size: NA
J gene: TRBJ2-7
D gene: NA
V gene: TRBV21-1

CDR3 protein: CASLPTGQETQYF
CDR3 DNA: TGTGCCAGTCTCCCCACAGGTCAAGAGACCCAGTACTTC
clone size: NA
J gene: TRBJ2-5
D gene: NA
V gene: TRBV19

CDR3 protein: CASRVGREVSYNEQFF
CDR3 DNA: TGTGCCAGCCGGGTTGGGCGGGAGGTCTCCTACAATGAGCAGTTCTTC
clone size: NA
J gene: TRBJ2-1
D gene: TRBD2
V gene: TRBV2

CDR3 protein: CASSPGTGSYEQYF
CDR3 DNA: TGTGCCAGCAGTCCCGGGACAGGGTCCTACGAGCAGTACTTC
clone size: NA
J gene: TRBJ2-7
D gene: TRBD1
V gene: TRBV7-3

CDR3 protein: CASSVEGQGRTGELFF
CDR3 DNA: TGTGCCAGCAGCGTGGAGGGACAGGGTCGGACCGGGGAGCTGTTTTTT
clone size: NA
J gene: TRBJ2-2
D gene: TRBD1
V gene: TRBV5-4

CDR3 protein: CASSPQQISGNTIYF
CDR3 DNA: TGTGCCAGCAGTCCTCAACAGATCTCTGGAAACACCATATATTTT
clone size: once
J gene: TRBJ1-3
D gene: NA
V gene: TRBV28

CDR3 protein: CASGTSGRTDTQYF
CDR3 DNA: TGTGCCAGTGGGACTAGTGGACGCACAGATACGCAGTATTTT
clone size: NA
J gene: TRBJ2-3
D gene: TRBD2
V gene: TRBV19

CDR3 protein: CASSPMTGNTEAFF
CDR3 DNA: TGTGCCAGCTCACCCATGACGGGGAACACTGAAGCTTTCTTT
clone size: NA
J gene: TRBJ1-1
D gene: NA
V gene: TRBV18

CDR3 protein: CASSSTSGRVDIQYF
CDR3 DNA: TGTGCCAGCAGCTCGACTAGCGGGAGAGTTGACATTCAGTACTTC
clone size: NA
J gene: TRBJ2-4
D gene: TRBD2
V gene: TRBV7-2

CDR3 protein: CASSPQLAGGTYEQYF
CDR3 DNA: TGCGCCAGCAGCCCACAACTAGCGGGAGGGACCTACGAGCAGTACTTC
clone size: NA
J gene: TRBJ2-7
D gene: TRBD2
V gene: TRBV5-1

CDR3 protein: CASSVQMYTEAFF
CDR3 DNA: TGTGCCAGCAGTGTACAGATGTACACTGAAGCTTTCTTT
clone size: NA
J gene: TRBJ1-1
D gene: NA
V gene: TRBV2

CDR3 protein: CSVGSGTGRETQYF
CDR3 DNA: TGCAGCGTTGGGTCCGGGACAGGGCGGGAGACCCAGTACTTC
clone size: NA
J gene: TRBJ2-5
D gene: TRBD1
V gene: TRBV29-1

CDR3 protein: CASSLRVSYPYEQYF
CDR3 DNA: TGTGCCAGCAGTTTACGGGTTTCTTACCCCTACGAGCAGTACTTC
clone size: NA
J gene: TRBJ2-7
D gene: NA
V gene: TRBV28

CDR3 protein: CASSLASTGNTEAFF
CDR3 DNA: TGTGCCAGTAGTCTCGCTTCGACAGGGAACACTGAAGCTTTCTTT
clone size: NA
J gene: TRBJ1-1
D gene: NA
V gene: TRBV19

CDR3 protein: CASLGTGFSNEQFF
CDR3 DNA: TGTGCCAGCCTAGGGACAGGGTTTTCCAATGAGCAGTTCTTC
clone size: NA
J gene: TRBJ2-1
D gene: TRBD1
V gene: TRBV28

CDR3 protein: CASSPGLAGEGFYNEQFF
CDR3 DNA: TGCGCCAGCAGCCCGGGACTAGCGGGAGAAGGTTTTTACAATGAGCAGTTCTTC
clone size: NA
J gene: TRBJ2-1
D gene: TRBD2
V gene: TRBV5-1

CDR3 protein: CASSLTTTSGDSYEQYF
CDR3 DNA: TGTGCCAGCAGCCTTACTACGACTAGCGGGGATAGCTACGAGCAGTACTTC
clone size: NA
J gene: TRBJ2-7
D gene: TRBD2
V gene: TRBV7-8

CDR3 protein: CASSQVFGQGETQYF
CDR3 DNA: TGTGCCAGCAGCCAAGTCTTTGGACAGGGAGAGACCCAGTACTTC
clone size: NA
J gene: TRBJ2-5
D gene: TRBD1
V gene: TRBV4-2

CDR3 protein: CASSLGGNHNEQFF
CDR3 DNA: TGCGCCAGCAGCTTGGGAGGGAACCACAATGAGCAGTTCTTC
clone size: NA
J gene: TRBJ2-1
D gene: NA
V gene: TRBV5-1

CDR3 protein: CATSRRPGQGTGELFF
CDR3 DNA: TGTGCCACCAGCCGGCGACCGGGACAGGGAACCGGGGAGCTGTTTTTT
clone size: NA
J gene: TRBJ2-2
D gene: TRBD1
V gene: TRBV15

CDR3 protein: CASSLGDISYNEQFF
CDR3 DNA: TGTGCCAGCAGCTTGGGGGACATCAGCTACAATGAGCAGTTCTTC
clone size: once
J gene: TRBJ2-1
D gene: NA
V gene: TRBV5-8

CDR3 protein: CASSRIADNEQFF
CDR3 DNA: TGTGCCAGCAGCCGAATAGCGGACAATGAGCAGTTCTTC
clone size: NA
J gene: TRBJ2-1
D gene: NA
V gene: TRBV7-9

CDR3 protein: CASSQTPGQGSDTQYF
CDR3 DNA: TGCGCCAGCAGCCAGACTCCGGGACAGGGTAGTGATACGCAGTATTTT
clone size: NA
J gene: TRBJ2-3
D gene: TRBD1
V gene: TRBV4-1

CDR3 protein: CASSGHLYEQYF
CDR3 DNA: TGTGCCAGTAGTGGACACCTGTACGAGCAGTACTTC
clone size: NA
J gene: TRBJ2-7
D gene: NA
V gene: TRBV19

CDR3 protein: CASSQDRGYEQYF
CDR3 DNA: TGTGCCAGCAGCCAAGATCGCGGGTACGAGCAGTACTTC
clone size: NA
J gene: TRBJ2-7
D gene: NA
V gene: TRBV4-2

CDR3 protein: CASSPSPRGSTDTQYF
CDR3 DNA: TGTGCCAGCAGCCCCTCTCCTCGCGGGAGCACAGATACGCAGTATTTT
clone size: NA
J gene: TRBJ2-3
D gene: NA
V gene: TRBV5-6

CDR3 protein: CASGGRVQETQYF
CDR3 DNA: TGCGCCAGCGGAGGAAGGGTACAAGAGACCCAGTACTTC
clone size: NA
J gene: TRBJ2-5
D gene: NA
V gene: TRBV5-1

CDR3 protein: CASSEARLAGSETQYF
CDR3 DNA: TGTGCCAGCAGTGAAGCGCGGCTAGCGGGAAGCGAGACCCAGTACTTC
clone size: NA
J gene: TRBJ2-5
D gene: TRBD2
V gene: TRBV2

CDR3 protein: CASRTGLAGAGELFF
CDR3 DNA: TGTGCCAGCAGAACCGGACTAGCGGGAGCTGGGGAGCTGTTTTTT
clone size: once
J gene: TRBJ2-2
D gene: TRBD2
V gene: TRBV9

CDR3 protein: CASSQYSGLAVYEQYF
CDR3 DNA: TGTGCCAGCAGCCAATACTCGGGACTAGCGGTCTACGAGCAGTACTTC
clone size: NA
J gene: TRBJ2-7
D gene: TRBD2
V gene: TRBV14

CDR3 protein: CASRSGTGTYGYTF
CDR3 DNA: TGTGCCAGCAGATCCGGGACAGGGACCTATGGCTACACCTTC
clone size: NA
J gene: TRBJ1-2
D gene: TRBD1
V gene: TRBV19

CDR3 protein: CASSGTSGRHGELFF
CDR3 DNA: TGTGCCAGCAGTGGGACTAGCGGGAGGCACGGGGAGCTGTTTTTT
clone size: NA
J gene: TRBJ2-2
D gene: TRBD2
V gene: TRBV2

CDR3 protein: CASSLSSGELDTQYF
CDR3 DNA: TGCGCCAGCAGCTTGTCTAGCGGGGAATTGGATACGCAGTATTTT
clone size: NA
J gene: TRBJ2-3
D gene: TRBD2
V gene: TRBV5-1

CDR3 protein: CASSASGRSTDTQYF
CDR3 DNA: TGTGCCAGCAGCGCTAGCGGGAGGAGCACAGATACGCAGTATTTT
clone size: NA
J gene: TRBJ2-3
D gene: TRBD2
V gene: TRBV9

CDR3 protein: CASRLRQATNYGYTF
CDR3 DNA: TGTGCCAGCAGGCTGCGACAGGCCACTAACTATGGCTACACCTTC
clone size: NA
J gene: TRBJ1-2
D gene: NA
V gene: TRBV5-4

CDR3 protein: CASSPAGSAGTEAFF
CDR3 DNA: TGTGCCAGCAGCCCGGCAGGGTCCGCTGGCACTGAAGCTTTCTTT
clone size: NA
J gene: TRBJ1-1
D gene: NA
V gene: TRBV7-2

CDR3 protein: CASSDPGTSGGYEQYF
CDR3 DNA: TGTGCCAGCAGCGACCCCGGGACTAGCGGGGGGTACGAGCAGTACTTC
clone size: NA
J gene: TRBJ2-7
D gene: TRBD2
V gene: TRBV28

CDR3 protein: CASASREGQPQHF
CDR3 DNA: TGTGCCAGCGCGAGCAGGGAGGGTCAGCCCCAGCATTTT
clone size: NA
J gene: TRBJ1-5
D gene: NA
V gene: TRBV6-1

CDR3 protein: CASSPIRGDNGYTF
CDR3 DNA: TGTGCCAGCAGCCCCATACGGGGGGATAATGGCTACACCTTC
clone size: NA
J gene: TRBJ1-2
D gene: NA
V gene: TRBV6-1

CDR3 protein: CASSLIASSYNEQFF
CDR3 DNA: TGTGCCAGCAGCTTAATAGCTAGCTCCTACAATGAGCAGTTCTTC
clone size: NA
J gene: TRBJ2-1
D gene: NA
V gene: TRBV7-3

CDR3 protein: CASSLAVTDEKLFF
CDR3 DNA: TGCGCCAGCAGCTTGGCCGTTACTGATGAAAAACTGTTTTTT
clone size: few
J gene: TRBJ1-4
D gene: NA
V gene: TRBV5-1

CDR3 protein: CASSPTGGRTGELFF
CDR3 DNA: TGTGCCAGCAGCCCGACAGGGGGCCGGACCGGGGAGCTGTTTTTT
clone size: NA
J gene: TRBJ2-2
D gene: TRBD1
V gene: TRBV7-3

CDR3 protein: CASSATGKNQPQHF
CDR3 DNA: TGTGCCAGCAGTGCAACAGGGAAAAATCAGCCCCAGCATTTT
clone size: few
J gene: TRBJ1-5
D gene: NA
V gene: TRBV2

CDR3 protein: CASSPGLASYDGPEQFF
CDR3 DNA: TGTGCCAGCAGTCCGGGACTAGCAAGTTACGACGGACCTGAGCAGTTCTTC
clone size: NA
J gene: TRBJ2-1
D gene: TRBD2
V gene: TRBV5-4

CDR3 protein: CASSPGSGVMADTQYF
CDR3 DNA: TGCGCCAGCAGCCCAGGTAGCGGGGTTATGGCCGATACGCAGTATTTT
clone size: NA
J gene: TRBJ2-3
D gene: TRBD2
V gene: TRBV5-1

CDR3 protein: CASSYGQISYEQYF
CDR3 DNA: TGCGCCAGCAGCTACGGACAGATCTCCTACGAGCAGTACTTC
clone size: NA
J gene: TRBJ2-7
D gene: NA
V gene: TRBV5-1

CDR3 protein: CAISESAGRNTEAFF
CDR3 DNA: TGTGCCATCAGTGAGTCGGCGGGACGGAACACTGAAGCTTTCTTT
clone size: NA
J gene: TRBJ1-1
D gene: NA
V gene: TRBV10-3

CDR3 protein: CASSSQDSRGTEAFF
CDR3 DNA: TGTGCCAGTAGTTCTCAGGACAGTCGGGGCACTGAAGCTTTCTTT
clone size: NA
J gene: TRBJ1-1
D gene: NA
V gene: TRBV19

CDR3 protein: CASSFSGREYEQYF
CDR3 DNA: TGTGCCAGCAGCTTTAGCGGGCGGGAGTACGAGCAGTACTTC
clone size: once
J gene: TRBJ2-7
D gene: TRBD2
V gene: TRBV5-5

CDR3 protein: CASSHKFDSLTEAFF
CDR3 DNA: TGTGCCAGCAGCCATAAATTCGACAGTCTCACTGAAGCTTTCTTT
clone size: NA
J gene: TRBJ1-1
D gene: NA
V gene: TRBV11-2

CDR3 protein: CASIRDRGHIETQYF
CDR3 DNA: TGTGCCAGCATTCGGGACAGGGGGCATATTGAGACCCAGTACTTC
clone size: NA
J gene: TRBJ2-5
D gene: TRBD1
V gene: TRBV6-1

CDR3 protein: CASSAGTIEAFF
CDR3 DNA: TGTGCCAGCAGCGCCGGGACAATTGAAGCTTTCTTT
clone size: NA
J gene: TRBJ1-1
D gene: NA
V gene: TRBV5-4

CDR3 protein: CATSRDRGAGEKLFF
CDR3 DNA: TGTGCCACCAGCAGAGATCGGGGGGCTGGGGAAAAACTGTTTTTT
clone size: NA
J gene: TRBJ1-4
D gene: NA
V gene: TRBV15

CDR3 protein: CASQSRGYEQYF
CDR3 DNA: TGTGCCAGCCAAAGCCGAGGTTACGAGCAGTACTTC
clone size: NA
J gene: TRBJ2-7
D gene: NA
V gene: TRBV28

CDR3 protein: CAISEDRDYEQYF
CDR3 DNA: TGTGCCATCAGTGAGGACAGGGACTACGAGCAGTACTTC
clone size: NA
J gene: TRBJ2-7
D gene: TRBD1
V gene: TRBV10-3